These T cell receptor beta chains were read from a single sample in a study of blood T cells in healthy people across ages. One entry per CDR3 protein, called by TCRdb with MiXCR from the 5' RACE reads. The repertoire holds roughly 700,000 distinct CDR3 sequences, 20% to 25% seen once, with 9.4% in the top ten. Another study also made use of these data, one on T cells of mothers and their children.

Source material: blood. All receptors come from a boy under 18 in good health. Each CDR3 is given with its conserved first and last residue. Each record gives: D gene, clone size, J gene, V gene, CDR3 DNA, CDR3 protein. D genes are given only for firm matches. The size of a clone is reported for some rows only, either as once, few or many, or as a class for expanded clones.

d_call: NA
clone_size: NA
j_call: TRBJ2-1
v_call: TRBV12-3/TRBV12-4
cdr3_nt: TGTGCCAGCAGTTTACTCCGGGAGTTCCTTGAGCAGTTCTTC
cdr3_aa: CASSLLREFLEQFF

d_call: NA
clone_size: few
j_call: TRBJ1-1
v_call: TRBV29-1
cdr3_nt: TGCAGCGCCCTTATAGGGGAAGAGAACACTGAAGCTTTCTTT
cdr3_aa: CSALIGEENTEAFF

d_call: NA
clone_size: NA
j_call: TRBJ2-5
v_call: TRBV6-2/TRBV6-3
cdr3_nt: TGTGCCAGCAGAGACACCTTGTACCAAGAGACCCAGTACTTC
cdr3_aa: CASRDTLYQETQYF

d_call: NA
clone_size: few
j_call: TRBJ1-5
v_call: TRBV2
cdr3_nt: TGTGCCAGCAGTGAAGGAGGGGTCGGCAATCAGCCCCAGCATTTT
cdr3_aa: CASSEGGVGNQPQHF

d_call: NA
clone_size: NA
j_call: TRBJ2-3
v_call: TRBV29-1
cdr3_nt: TGCAGCGTTGGTGTGGTGGACAGCCCGAATTCAGATACGCAGTATTTT
cdr3_aa: CSVGVVDSPNSDTQYF

d_call: NA
clone_size: few
j_call: TRBJ2-5
v_call: TRBV7-9
cdr3_nt: TGTGCCAGCAGCCTCCTAGAGCCACTAGTCCAAGAGACCCAGTACTTC
cdr3_aa: CASSLLEPLVQETQYF

d_call: TRBD1
clone_size: NA
j_call: TRBJ2-1
v_call: TRBV20-1
cdr3_nt: TGCAGTGCTCGTCCCGGGACAGGGTTTGGGGACAATGAGCAGTTCTTC
cdr3_aa: CSARPGTGFGDNEQFF

d_call: NA
clone_size: few
j_call: TRBJ2-5
v_call: TRBV14
cdr3_nt: TGTGCCAGCAGCGAGAGGGGGGAGACCCAGTACTTC
cdr3_aa: CASSERGETQYF

d_call: NA
clone_size: once
j_call: TRBJ2-4
v_call: TRBV12-3/TRBV12-4
cdr3_nt: TGTGCCAGCATTAGGGACGGGTTAGCCAAAAACATTCAGTACTTC
cdr3_aa: CASIRDGLAKNIQYF

d_call: NA
clone_size: NA
j_call: TRBJ2-6
v_call: TRBV7-3
cdr3_nt: TGTGCCAGCAGCTTAAGGTCTGGGACTGGGGCCAACGTCCTGACTTTC
cdr3_aa: CASSLRSGTGANVLTF

d_call: NA
clone_size: few
j_call: TRBJ2-1
v_call: TRBV12-5
cdr3_nt: TGTGCTAGTGAAGGCGGCCTCTTCTACAATGAGCAGTTCTTC
cdr3_aa: CASEGGLFYNEQFF

d_call: NA
clone_size: once
j_call: TRBJ2-1
v_call: TRBV28
cdr3_nt: TGTGCCAGCAGTTTATCCCGGGAGAACAATGAGCAGTTCTTC
cdr3_aa: CASSLSRENNEQFF

d_call: TRBD2
clone_size: NA
j_call: TRBJ2-7
v_call: TRBV7-9
cdr3_nt: TGTGCCAGCAGCCCGGGGGCGGGACTAGCGGTCTACGAGCAGTACTTC
cdr3_aa: CASSPGAGLAVYEQYF

d_call: TRBD2
clone_size: NA
j_call: TRBJ2-5
v_call: TRBV25-1
cdr3_nt: TGTGCCAGCAGTGAATGGGGAGGGGTAGAGACCCAGTACTTC
cdr3_aa: CASSEWGGVETQYF